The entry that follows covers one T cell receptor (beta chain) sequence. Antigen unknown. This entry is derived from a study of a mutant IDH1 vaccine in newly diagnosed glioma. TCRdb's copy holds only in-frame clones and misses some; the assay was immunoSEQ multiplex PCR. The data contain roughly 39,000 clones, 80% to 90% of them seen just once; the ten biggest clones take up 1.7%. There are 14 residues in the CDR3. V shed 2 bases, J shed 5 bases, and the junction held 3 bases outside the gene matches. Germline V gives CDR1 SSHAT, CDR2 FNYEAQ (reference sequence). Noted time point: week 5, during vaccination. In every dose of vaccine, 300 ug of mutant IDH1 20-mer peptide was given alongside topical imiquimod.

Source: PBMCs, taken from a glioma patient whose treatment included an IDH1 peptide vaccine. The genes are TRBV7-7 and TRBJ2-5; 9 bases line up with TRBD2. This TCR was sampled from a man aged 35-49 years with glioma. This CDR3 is CASSLTSGSETQYF. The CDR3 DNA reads TGTGCCAGCAGCTTAACTAGCGGGTCGGAGACCCAGTACTTC.